The present entry profiles one T cell receptor beta chain with its context. The target of this receptor is not known. A junction boundary mismatches the germline segment, possibly from a read error. The sample comes from a study of cytomegalovirus exposure and HLA in healthy donors listed by TCRdb under 2017. About the study as a whole: An earlier analysis of approximately 640 of the donors reported 250 to 350 Gb of sequence data and 117 million unique TCR beta sequences from 150 million to 200 million T cells. A later genetic analysis took genome-wide SNP genotypes for about 55% of the 666 donors and used that subset as a discovery cohort. To predict cytomegalovirus infection status, the study brought together high-throughput TCR immunosequencing, statistical association of individual TCRs with disease status, and machine learning. In addition to the first cohort of about 650 subjects, a separate validation cohort of 120 different subjects was used. Donor age, sex, ethnicity and CMV serostatus were compiled together with the repertoire data. All discovery cohort repertoires had been generated on a single sequencing platform. The study profiled the T cell repertoires of about 720 subjects by immunosequencing and related them to cytomegalovirus serostatus. An earlier analysis of approximately 630 of the donors applied high-throughput TCR beta sequencing to assess whether each TCR beta V gene segment acted as functional or pseudogenic. To study patterns of TCR occurrence, a later analysis re-analyzed previously published TCR beta repertoires from 600 to 750 donors and added high-resolution HLA genotyping. Typing coverage differed by locus: A, B, C, DRB1 and DQB1 were typed in roughly 620-630 donors, DQA1 in roughly 500, DPA1 in around 610, and DPB1 in about 450. Among roughly 370 genotyped donors of the cohort, an average of about 240,000 unique TCR beta nucleotide sequences were sequenced per donor, roughly a sixth of them non-productive. The study aimed to test whether signatures of past pathogen exposure could be identified by cataloging public T cell receptors. HLA typing included class I and class II loci at four-digit resolution. Among the approximately 400 genotyped donors, around 81% belonged to the genetic ancestry cluster associated with self-reported Caucasian donors. Roughly 300 gigabases of sequencing data and around 90 million unique TCR sequences made up an early release that covered approximately 650 HLA-typed donors. Four to six DR-DQ haplotypes were handled as single units for association and clustering, since linkage in the cohort was strong. The later analysis used no new phenotypic data to find candidate immune exposures, relying instead on TCR beta sequences and their occurrence across donors.

The library was produced with the immunoSEQ multiplex PCR assay. For the multiplex PCR, a mixture combining 60 forward primers for TCR Vbeta segments and 13 reverse primers for TCR Jbeta segments was used. The CDR3 region of rearranged TCR beta genes was amplified from genomic DNA by a multiplex PCR assay. On the Illumina HiSeq System, the amplified TCR beta libraries were sequenced as 87-base-pair reads. In the paper's pipeline: A later analysis counted about 80 million unique TCR beta chains across the 700 or so repertoires, and some 11 million of these chains were shared by at least two donors. Raw reads were error-corrected and collapsed into unique sequences by a nearest-neighbor algorithm in which closely related sequences were merged to remove PCR and sequencing errors. To assign V, D and J gene segments, CDR3 sequences were aligned to IMGT reference sequences. For a sequence to be retained, a match of at least six nucleotides was required to both a V gene segment and a J gene segment. Rearrangements were classified as productive when the CDR3 lacked stop codons and remained in frame with V and J, and all other rearrangements were classified as non-productive. Following IMGT convention, CDR3 was defined as the stretch from the second conserved V-encoded cysteine to the conserved J-encoded phenylalanine. The earlier analysis of roughly 590 of the donors excluded any sequence lacking an unambiguous match to a single V gene segment. In an earlier analysis of some 590 of the donors, V segments were called functional above 56.7% productive rearrangements and were called segregating when the between-donor standard deviation exceeded 5%. A statistical classification framework was built to diagnose cytomegalovirus status from the catalog of TCR beta chain sequences. In a later analysis, TCR nucleotide sequences were compared against IMGT/GENE-DB human TR gene sequences so that V and J genes could be assigned. In a later analysis, CDR3 sequences and most-parsimonious VDJ recombination scenarios were assigned using the TCRdist pipeline. A later analysis defined each TCR beta chain by its CDR3 amino acid sequence plus V-gene family, and excluded reads lacking a unique V-gene family. To address suspected cross-contamination and a sequencing artifact, a later analysis removed roughly 640 highly shared, low-generation-probability nucleotide sequences. For each public chain, a later analysis derived a clonal expansion index from normalized ranks of inferred template counts within each repertoire. In a later analysis, generation probabilities were computed using a VDJ recombination model fitted to out-of-frame rearrangements, and the results were checked against IGoR. Hypergeometric tests were used in a later analysis to score TCR-TCR, TCR-HLA and TCR-CMV co-occurrence, with a repertoire-size bias correction applied to the TCR pairs. A later analysis estimated false discovery rates by permuting HLA or CMV assignments 20 times. In a later analysis, co-occurring TCRs were grouped with DBSCAN, and TCRdist sequence similarity was added when clustering was performed within HLA-allele-positive subsets. Repertoires with fewer than 30,000 or more than 120,000 public chains, plus five repertoires with anomalous nucleotide sharing, were excluded from co-occurrence clustering. TCRdb's version of the immuneACCESS table is confined to in-frame rearrangements and falls short of the full clone set. An unresolved V gene accounts for under half of the shortfall where checked; the remainder is of unknown origin. V and J calls and clone size are given by that table; D and trimming were obtained from the DNA. For this sample there are 180,000 or so clones; roughly 80% appear just once. Of the sample, approximately 0.8% is held by the ten largest clones.

The cohort comprised 550 to 700 healthy bone marrow donors. Cohort members were all nominally healthy when sampled, although unrecorded immune exposures were likely present. The donor tested CMV seronegative, placing the donor among the approximately 360 seronegative members of the cohort. Every donor gave a peripheral blood sample, and the peripheral blood mononuclear cells from that sample were used for TCR beta sequencing. The Qiagen DNeasy Blood Extraction Kit was used to extract genomic DNA from the blood cell samples. General conclusions and limits of the study: Approximately 18 rarely observed V segments, including chromosome 9 orphons, were excluded from the earlier analysis of approximately 600 of the donors because counts were too low. HLA typing was unavailable for some donors at each locus, so association tests used only the typed subset. The classifier was reported to diagnose cytomegalovirus status with high specificity and sensitivity in both the original and validation cohorts. In an earlier analysis of 450 to 750 of the donors, most TCR beta V segments appeared in productive rearrangements about 87% or about 30% of the time, broadly matching IMGT annotations. The study gave a list of under 200 TCR beta chains associated with cytomegalovirus. Specific HLA alleles were associated with roughly 17,000 TCR beta sequences at a false discovery rate of 0.05 in a later analysis. An association between a missense DCLRE1C variant and V-gene and J-gene trimming of TCR beta chains was found in a later genetic analysis and replicated in an independent cohort. In a later analysis, several top co-occurrence clusters were reported to appear linked to parvovirus B19, influenza, CMV and Epstein-Barr virus. Only TCR beta chains were sequenced in this cohort, and the absence of alpha or paired-chain data limited detectable features. The presence/absence analyses assumed that sequencing depth was roughly uniform across donors, and that assumption may not be true. The only immune exposure information available for the cohort was CMV serostatus. A further reported finding was that TCR beta sequences accurately predicted the HLA-A and HLA-B alleles for most subjects in the first cohort. According to a later genetic analysis, donors in an Asian-associated ancestry cluster had fewer N-insertions in productive TCRs than the approximately 670-donor mean. Most TCR sequences were observed very rarely across donors, whereas some public TCRs were present in many individuals. In a later analysis, most CMV-associated TCR beta chains were found to appear HLA-restricted, with HLA associations seemingly driven largely by CMV exposure. In a later analysis, TCR association rates were found to vary across HLA loci, with the most associated TCRs seen for DRB1 alleles and the fewest for HLA-C alleles. In a later analysis, HLA-associated TCR beta chains showed more clonal expansion and lower generation probabilities than non-associated chains that were equally common. A cluster of highly shared sequence variants was judged likely to represent a technical artifact of the sequencing pipeline. In vitro tests confirmed that a few of the cytomegalovirus-associated TCR beta chains recognize cytomegalovirus antigens. According to the authors, the approach could potentially be generalized to other disease states and immunological phenotypes. Correlated functional status among segregating V segments might reflect linkage disequilibrium, but an unknown experimental factor could not be ruled out. Assigning TCR associations to individual alleles was difficult when HLA alleles, especially DR and DQ, strongly co-occurred.

The sequenced material came from PBMCs. This clonotype was sampled from a woman in her late teens or twenties in good health and CMV-seronegative.

The nucleotide sequence reads as follows: TGTTCCAGCAGCTTATTGCAGGGGTCGCTGGGAACCTCTGGAAACACCATATATTTT. It translates to CSSSLLQGSLGTSGNTIYF. The sequence links TRBV7-9 to TRBJ1-3, with TRBD1 as a weak D call on 6 bases. Per the germline V gene (reference sequence), SEHNR is the CDR1 and FQNEAQ is the CDR2. From its cysteine to its phenylalanine, the CDR3 spans 19 amino acids. Only the CDR3 DNA stays, 57 bases, in frame from base 1.